This T cell receptor (beta chain) was documented in a study of blood T cell repertoires in COVID-19. CDR1 and CDR2 from the germline V gene are SGHRS and YFSETQ. J gave up 4 bases and V 4 bases, and 6 bases lay outside the gene matches. CDR3 length: 14 amino acids. Assignments of participants to cohorts depended upon their own reported clinical history. Original analysis: Nucleated cell counts were estimated from reference gene primer amplification. The protocol was immunoSEQ multiplex PCR, while the TCRdb copy is restricted to in-frame clones and leaves out a portion. That table furnishes V, J and clone size, whereas the DNA furnished D and trimming. The sample includes around 300,000 clones, almost 90% of them seen just once.

The material sequenced was PBMCs or T cells enriched from blood (not recorded which). This receptor was taken from a woman younger than 35 with acute COVID-19. The V call is TRBV5-1, the J call TRBJ2-7; 9 bases are shared with TRBD2. The CDR3 DNA sequence: TGCGCCAGCAGCCTAGCGGGAAGGGTTTACGAGCAGTACTTC. It codes for CASSLAGRVYEQYF.